The source of this TCR beta chain is a study of T cells after yellow fever vaccination. Across the whole study: Low-cell-number fractions were prepared with SMART-Seq v4 Ultra Low Input.

This CDR3 comprises 11 residues. The germline V and J ends were trimmed by 0 bases and 5 bases, with 4 bases remaining between them. Germline V gene lookup returns CDR1 SQVTM and CDR2 ANQGSEA. Researchers made TCR cDNA using 5'RACE template switching, and this step added a universal primer site and UMIs. TCRdb reanalysed the 5' RACE reads using MiXCR and keeps one entry per CDR3 protein. Among 95,000 to 150,000 distinct CDR3 sequences listed, about 15% were seen once. Findings and limits, study-wide: Most clones from primary vaccination were detected again post-booster (roughly 95% CD4, roughly 90% CD8). The CD4 and CD8 compartments had a small share of their clonotypes in common.

Notes on this clonotype: The target antigen is unknown.

This TCR was sampled from a man in his late teens or twenties who received the YFV17D yellow fever vaccine. The chain is built from TRBV29-1 and TRBJ2-5; no definite D call. The source material was CD8+ T cells sorted from PBMCs, sampled 5 days after the yellow fever booster vaccination. The CDR3 here is CSVEDFETQYF. CDR3 nucleotides: TGCAGCGTTGAAGATTTCGAGACCCAGTACTTC.